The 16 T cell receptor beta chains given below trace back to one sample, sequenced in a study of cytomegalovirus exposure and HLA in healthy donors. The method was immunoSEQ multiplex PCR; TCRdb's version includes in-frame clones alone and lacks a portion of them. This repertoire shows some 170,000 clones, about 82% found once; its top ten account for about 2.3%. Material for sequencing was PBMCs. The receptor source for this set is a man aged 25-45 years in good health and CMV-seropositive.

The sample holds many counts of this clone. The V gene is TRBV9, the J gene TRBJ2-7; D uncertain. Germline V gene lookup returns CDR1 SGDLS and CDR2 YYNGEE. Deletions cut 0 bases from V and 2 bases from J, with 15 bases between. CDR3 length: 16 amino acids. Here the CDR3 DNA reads TGTGCCAGCAGCGTAGACCCGAGTTTGCGGACCTACGAGCAGTACTTC. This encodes CASSVDPSLRTYEQYF.

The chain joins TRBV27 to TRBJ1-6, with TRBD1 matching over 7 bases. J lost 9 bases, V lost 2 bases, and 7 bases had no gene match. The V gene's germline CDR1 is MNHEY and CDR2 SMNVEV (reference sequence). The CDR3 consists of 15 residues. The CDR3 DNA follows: TGTGCCAGCAGTTTAGAGGGGGCGCGGAGTTCACCCCTCCACTTT. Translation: CASSLEGARSSPLHF.

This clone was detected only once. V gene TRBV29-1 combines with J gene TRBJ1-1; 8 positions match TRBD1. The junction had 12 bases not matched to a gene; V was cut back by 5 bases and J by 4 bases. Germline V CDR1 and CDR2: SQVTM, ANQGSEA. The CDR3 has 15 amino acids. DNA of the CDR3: TGCAGCGTTCCCCGGACAGGGTATGCGGGCACTGAAGCTTTCTTT. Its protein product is CSVPRTGYAGTEAFF.

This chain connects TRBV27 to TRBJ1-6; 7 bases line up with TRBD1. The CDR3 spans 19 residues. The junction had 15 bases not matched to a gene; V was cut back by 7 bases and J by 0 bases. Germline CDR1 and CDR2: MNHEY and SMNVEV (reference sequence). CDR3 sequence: CASTLSGPTGSSYNSPLHF. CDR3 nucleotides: TGTGCCAGCACCCTATCCGGGCCGACAGGGAGCTCCTATAATTCACCCCTCCACTTT.

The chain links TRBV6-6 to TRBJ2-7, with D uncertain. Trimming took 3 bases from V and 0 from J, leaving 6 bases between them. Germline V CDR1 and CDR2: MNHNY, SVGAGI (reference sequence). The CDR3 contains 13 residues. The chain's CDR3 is CASSYPPSYEQYF. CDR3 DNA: TGTGCCAGCAGTTATCCTCCCTCCTACGAGCAGTACTTC.

CDR3 DNA sequence: TGCGCCAGCAGGGACAGACCCTCCTACGAGCAGTACTTC. The encoded protein is CASRDRPSYEQYF. The gene calls are TRBV5-1 and TRBJ2-7; possibly TRBD1 for D (6 bases). CDR3 size: 13 residues. Germline-derived CDR1 and CDR2 are SGHRS and YFSETQ. V lost 5 bases and J 0 bases, leaving 9 bases between the germline ends. The full variable domain, with the rest looked up from reference TRBV5-1 and TRBJ2-7, is KAGVTQTPRYLIKTRGQQVTLSCSPISGHRSVSWYQQTPGQGLQFLFEYFSETQRNKGNFPGRFSGRQFSNSRSEMNVSTLELGDSALYLCASRDRPSYEQYFGPGTRLTVT.

The CDR3 nucleotides are TGTGCCAGCAGTTACAAGGGGGGGTACTACGAGCAGTACTTC. This codes for CASSYKGGYYEQYF. The gene calls are TRBV6-5 and TRBJ2-7, with D possibly TRBD2 on 7 matching bases. The germline V gene has CDR1 MNHEY and CDR2 SVGAGI. The V end was cut by 2 bases, the J end by 3 bases, with 11 bases between. The CDR3 runs 14 residues.

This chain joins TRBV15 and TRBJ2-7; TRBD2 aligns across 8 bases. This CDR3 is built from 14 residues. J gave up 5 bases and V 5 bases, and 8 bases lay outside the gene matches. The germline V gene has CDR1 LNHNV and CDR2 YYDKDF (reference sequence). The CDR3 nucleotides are TGTGCCACCAGCCCACGGGGGGGGCCCGACGAGCAGTACTTC. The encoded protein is CATSPRGGPDEQYF.

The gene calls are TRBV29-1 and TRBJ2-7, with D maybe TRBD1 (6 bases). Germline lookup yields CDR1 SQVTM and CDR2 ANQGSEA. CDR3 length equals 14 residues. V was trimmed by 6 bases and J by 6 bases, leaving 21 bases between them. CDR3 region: CSVLGGQTVSEQYF. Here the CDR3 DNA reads TGCAGCGTCCTGGGCGGACAGACGGTGAGCGAGCAGTACTTC.

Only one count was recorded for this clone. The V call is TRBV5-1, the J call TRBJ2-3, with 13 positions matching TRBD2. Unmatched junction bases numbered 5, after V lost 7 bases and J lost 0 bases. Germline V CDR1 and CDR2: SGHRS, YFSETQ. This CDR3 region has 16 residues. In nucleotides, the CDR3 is TGCGCCAGCCAAGGGACTAGCGGGGTTAGCACAGATACGCAGTATTTT. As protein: CASQGTSGVSTDTQYF.

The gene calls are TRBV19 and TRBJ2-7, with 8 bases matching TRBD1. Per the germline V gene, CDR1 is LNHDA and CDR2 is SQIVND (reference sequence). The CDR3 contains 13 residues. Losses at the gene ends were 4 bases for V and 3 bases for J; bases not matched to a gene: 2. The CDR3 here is CASSTGTGYEQYF. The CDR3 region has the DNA TGTGCCAGTAGTACCGGGACAGGCTACGAGCAGTACTTC.

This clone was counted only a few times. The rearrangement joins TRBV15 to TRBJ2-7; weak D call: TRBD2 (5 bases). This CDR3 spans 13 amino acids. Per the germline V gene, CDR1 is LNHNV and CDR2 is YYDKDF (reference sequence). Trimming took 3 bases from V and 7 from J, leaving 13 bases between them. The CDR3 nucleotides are TGTGCCACCAGCAGTGGGCAGACGGGGGAGCAGTACTTC. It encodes CATSSGQTGEQYF.

The CDR3 protein is CASTEGTSGVETQYF. The DNA for the CDR3 is TGTGCCAGCACTGAGGGGACTAGCGGGGTCGAGACCCAGTACTTC. The chain employs TRBV2 and TRBJ2-5, with TRBD2 matching 13 bases. V shed 7 bases and J 5 bases; nucleotides not matched to a gene: 7. Germline V CDR1 and CDR2: SNHLY, FYNNEI. This CDR3 has 15 residues.

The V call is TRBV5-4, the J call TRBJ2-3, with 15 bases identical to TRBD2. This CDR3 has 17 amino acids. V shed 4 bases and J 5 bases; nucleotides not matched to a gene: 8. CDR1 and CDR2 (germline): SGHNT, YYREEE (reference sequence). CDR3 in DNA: TGTGCCAGCAGCAAGGGACTAGCGGGGGGCGGTGGAGATACGCAGTATTTT. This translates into CASSKGLAGGGGDTQYF.

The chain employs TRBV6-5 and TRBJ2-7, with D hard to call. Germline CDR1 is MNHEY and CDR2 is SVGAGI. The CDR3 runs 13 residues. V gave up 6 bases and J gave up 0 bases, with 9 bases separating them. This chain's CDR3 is CASRIGPSYEQYF. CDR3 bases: TGTGCCAGCAGGATTGGGCCCTCCTACGAGCAGTACTTC.

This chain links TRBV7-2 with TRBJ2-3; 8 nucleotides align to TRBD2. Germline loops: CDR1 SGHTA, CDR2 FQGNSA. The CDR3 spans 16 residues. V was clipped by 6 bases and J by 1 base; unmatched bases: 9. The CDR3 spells CASRAGGAGGTDTQYF. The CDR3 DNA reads TGTGCCAGCAGGGCGGGGGGAGCGGGTGGCACAGATACGCAGTATTTT.